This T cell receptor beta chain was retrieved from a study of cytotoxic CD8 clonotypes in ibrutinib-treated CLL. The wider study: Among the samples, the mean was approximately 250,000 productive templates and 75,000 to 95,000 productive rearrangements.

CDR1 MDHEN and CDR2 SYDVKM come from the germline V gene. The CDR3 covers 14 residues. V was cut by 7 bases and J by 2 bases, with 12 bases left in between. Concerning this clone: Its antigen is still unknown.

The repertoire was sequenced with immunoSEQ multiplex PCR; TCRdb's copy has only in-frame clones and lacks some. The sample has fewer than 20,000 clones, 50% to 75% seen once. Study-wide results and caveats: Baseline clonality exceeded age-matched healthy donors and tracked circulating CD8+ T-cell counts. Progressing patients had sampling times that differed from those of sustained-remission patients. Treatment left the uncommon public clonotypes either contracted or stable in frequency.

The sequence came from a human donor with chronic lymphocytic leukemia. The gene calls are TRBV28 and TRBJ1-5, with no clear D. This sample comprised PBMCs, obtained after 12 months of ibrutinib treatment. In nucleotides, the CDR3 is TGTGCCAGCACCGTAAGGTGGGGCAATCAGCCCCAGCATTTT. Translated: CASTVRWGNQPQHF.